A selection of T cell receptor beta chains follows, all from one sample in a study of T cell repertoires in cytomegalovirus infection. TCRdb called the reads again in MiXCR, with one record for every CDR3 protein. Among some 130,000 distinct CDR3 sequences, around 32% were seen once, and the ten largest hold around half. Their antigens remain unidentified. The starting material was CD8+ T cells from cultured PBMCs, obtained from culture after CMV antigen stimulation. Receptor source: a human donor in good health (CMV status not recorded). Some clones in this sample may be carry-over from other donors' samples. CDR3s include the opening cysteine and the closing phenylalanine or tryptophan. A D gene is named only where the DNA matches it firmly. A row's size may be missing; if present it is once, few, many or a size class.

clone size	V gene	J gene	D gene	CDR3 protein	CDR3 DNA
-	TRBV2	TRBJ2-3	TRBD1	CASSFGTGGVDTQYF	TGTGCCAGCAGTTTCGGGACAGGGGGCGTAGATACGCAGTATTTT
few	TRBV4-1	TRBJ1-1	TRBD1	CASSQEGQLATEAFF	TGCGCCAGCAGCCAAGAGGGACAGCTTGCCACTGAAGCTTTCTTT
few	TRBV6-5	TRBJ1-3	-	CASSSGSPISGNTIYF	TGTGCCAGCAGTTCGGGCAGCCCAATCTCTGGAAACACCATATATTTT
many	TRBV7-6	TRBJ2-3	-	CASSSATDTQYF	TGTGCCAGCAGCTCTGCCACAGATACGCAGTATTTT
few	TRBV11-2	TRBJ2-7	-	CAAGAGPTTSSYEQYF	TGTGCCGCGGGGGCAGGGCCGACTACTTCCTCCTACGAGCAGTACTTC
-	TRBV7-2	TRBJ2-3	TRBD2	CASRKSSGGVQDTQYF	TGTGCCAGCAGGAAATCTAGCGGGGGGGTGCAAGATACGCAGTATTTT
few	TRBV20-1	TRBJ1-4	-	CSARDVNTTNEKLFF	TGCAGTGCTAGAGATGTAAATACAACTAATGAAAAACTGTTTTTT
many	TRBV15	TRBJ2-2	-	CATSRDFSGELFF	TGTGCCACCAGCAGAGATTTCAGCGGGGAGCTGTTTTTT
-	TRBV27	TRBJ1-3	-	CASSQGLGNTIYF	TGTGCCAGCAGTCAGGGGCTCGGAAACACCATATATTTT
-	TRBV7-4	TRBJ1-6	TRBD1	CASSFTDRDPYNSPLHF	TGTGCCAGCAGCTTTACGGACAGGGACCCCTATAATTCACCCCTCCACTTT
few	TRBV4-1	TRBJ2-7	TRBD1	CASSYSLGQGTYEQYF	TGCGCCAGCAGCTATTCCCTGGGACAGGGAACCTACGAGCAGTACTTC
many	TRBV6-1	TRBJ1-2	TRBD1	CAVSAALKTGGGGYTF	TGTGCCGTCTCGGCGGCCCTAAAGACAGGGGGCGGTGGCTACACCTTC